This is a list of T cell receptor beta chains from one sample in a study of a mutant IDH1 vaccine in newly diagnosed glioma. Profiled with immunoSEQ multiplex PCR; TCRdb holds only in-frame clones, not every one. The data hold tens of thousands of clones, with more than 85% observed a single time. This specimen consisted of PBMCs, obtained from a glioma patient treated with radiotherapy, temozolomide or both. These receptors were taken from a man aged 50-60 years with glioma. CDR3s leave out the opening cysteine and the closing phenylalanine or tryptophan. Each record gives: J gene, CDR3 length, V gene, CDR3 protein.

TRBJ2-1	10	TRBV6-5	ASSYGGTGMF
TRBJ1-1	11	TRBV25-1	ASSVGGFTEAF
TRBJ2-1	14	TRBV18	ASSPPGLAAGNEQF
TRBJ2-2	12	TRBV7-7	ASSRQGPTGELF
TRBJ2-7	10	TRBV5-6	ASSLLGYEQY
TRBJ1-1	13	TRBV19	ASSIGQTLNTEAF
TRBJ1-2	13	TRBV15	ATSRGGGTNYGYT
TRBJ2-7	13	TRBV7-2	ASSNRDRADYEQY
TRBJ2-6	16	TRBV19	ASSIFQGGFPGANVLT
TRBJ1-5	13	TRBV5-4	ASSFTGDPNQPQH
TRBJ1-5	12	TRBV19	ASSLREGNQPQH
TRBJ2-2	11	TRBV28	ASSPGVPGELF
TRBJ1-1	12	TRBV9	ASSPQGRGTEAF
TRBJ2-5	12	TRBV7-7	ASSPGGQGETQY
TRBJ2-2	15	TRBV7-9	ASSFKLDRGTAGELF
TRBJ1-2	14	TRBV9	ASSEPMDRANYGYT
TRBJ2-2	11	TRBV9	ASSPLGSGELF
TRBJ2-3	13	TRBV7-2	ASSFQGAITDTQY
TRBJ1-4	12	TRBV6-6	ASSTDSLNEKLF
TRBJ2-7	12	TRBV5-1	ASRPASGTYEQY
TRBJ1-2	15	TRBV18	ASSPPSKRAYGYGYT
TRBJ1-1	11	TRBV18	ASSPRENTEAF
TRBJ2-6	15	TRBV5-6	ASSLRFAESEANVLT
TRBJ1-1	15	TRBV7-6	ASSLTPRTDPNTEAF